The following is a T cell receptor (beta chain) sequence with its context. The antigen is not known. PCR was performed using 60 Vbeta and 13 Jbeta primers. Here immunoSEQ multiplex PCR was the method, and the copy in TCRdb shows in-frame clones only, minus some. This table holds 100,000 to 150,000 clones, about 84% found once. The data derive from a study of cytomegalovirus exposure and HLA in healthy donors. The CDR3 runs to 19 residues. V was clipped by 3 bases and J by 3 bases; unmatched bases: 12. Germline V lookup: CDR1 PRHDT, CDR2 FYEKMQ (reference sequence). Study-wide results and caveats: Presence/absence comparisons presumed near-even sequencing depth among donors. Follow-up analysis later connected one missense variant in DCLRE1C with trimming of TCR beta V- and J-genes. Most CMV-associated TCR beta chains appeared HLA-restricted in a later analysis.

The origin of this receptor is a boy under 18 in good health and CMV-seronegative. The sequencing sample was made of PBMCs. The chain carries TRBV13 and TRBJ2-7, with 15 nucleotides matching TRBD2. The CDR3 reads CASSFAGTSGRRGVYEQYF. The CDR3 nucleotides are TGTGCCAGCAGCTTCGCCGGGACTAGCGGGAGGCGGGGGGTCTACGAGCAGTACTTC. Drawing the rest from reference TRBV13 and TRBJ2-7, the complete variable domain is AAGVIQSPRHLIKEKRETATLKCYPIPRHDTVYWYQQGPGQDPQFLISFYEKMQSDKGSIPDRFSAQQFSDYHSELNMSSLELGDSALYFCASSFAGTSGRRGVYEQYFGPGTRLTVT.